This TCR beta chain was recorded in a study of T cell repertoires in cytomegalovirus infection. Study at large: Indications came from public TCR beta signatures; they pointed to CMV infection and to a matching HLA type. Study results and limitations: CMV-specific TCR beta clonotypes restricted by HLA-C were the ones dominating the ex vivo response. Cumulative public TCR beta family frequency identified carriers of CMV plus the relevant HLA.

TCRdb re-called the reads through MiXCR, storing one row per CDR3 protein. The table records more than 250,000 distinct CDR3 sequences, 12% to 15% of them present only once. CDR3 size: 11 residues. Trimming removed 7 bases at V and 11 bases at J, with 14 bases between. CDR1 and CDR2 (germline): SNHLY, FYNNEI. This clonotype was seen more than once but under ten times. The antigen is undetermined. The J gene is TRBJ1-1, the V gene TRBV2, with D possibly being TRBD1 (6 bases). The sequence derives from a human donor in good health (CMV status not recorded). Some clones in this sample may be carry-over from other donors' samples. The sample was PBMCs. CDR3 in amino acids: CASNTGLAAFF. The CDR3 region has the DNA TGTGCCAGCAACACAGGGTTAGCTGCTTTCTTT. The whole variable domain, remainder taken from reference TRBV2 and TRBJ1-1, is EPEVTQTPSHQVTQMGQEVILRCVPISNHLYFYWYRQILGQKVEFLVSFYNNEISEKSEIFDDQFSVERPDGSNFTLKIRSTKLEDSAMYFCASNTGLAAFFGQGTRLTVV.